This T cell receptor (beta chain) appears in the sequencing data of a study of blood T cell repertoires in COVID-19. Study-level information: Samples came from the United States, Italy and Spain, spanning acute and convalescent COVID-19. Sources were T cells, B-cell-depleted T cells, or PBMCs; the material itself was cDNA or gDNA.

Germline-derived CDR1 and CDR2 are LNHDA and SQIVND (reference sequence). V shed 4 bases and J shed 4 bases, with 21 bases lying between them. This CDR3 region has 17 residues. Original methodology: Estimated nucleated cell counts came from reference gene primer amplification. Method: immunoSEQ multiplex PCR; TCRdb's copy keeps in-frame clones and lacks some. D and trimming were read from the DNA, whereas the V and J calls and clone size are those reported in that table. Counted here are fewer than 85,000 clones, around 67% occurring once; the ten biggest clones make up 2.6%. This receptor was taken from a human donor with acute or convalescent COVID-19. The donor label of this sample is uncertain. The chain carries TRBV19 and TRBJ2-3; possible D gene TRBD2, 5 bases. Sequences were obtained from peripheral blood. The CDR3 spells CASSTSLGSARADTQYF. The CDR3 nucleotides read TGTGCCAGTAGTACCTCGCTGGGGAGCGCCCGGGCAGATACGCAGTATTTT.